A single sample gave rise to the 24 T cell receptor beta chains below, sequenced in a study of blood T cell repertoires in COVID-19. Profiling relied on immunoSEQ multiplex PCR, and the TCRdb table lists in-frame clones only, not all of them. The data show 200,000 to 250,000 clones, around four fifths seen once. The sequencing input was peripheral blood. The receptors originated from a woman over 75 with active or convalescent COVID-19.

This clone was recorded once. The CDR3, as DNA: TGTGCCATCAGTGATAGTCGGGACTATTACGAGCAGTACTTC. As protein: CAISDSRDYYEQYF. J is TRBJ2-7 and V is TRBV10-3, with 7 positions matching TRBD2. The CDR3 extends over 14 amino acids. Germline CDR1 is ENHRY and CDR2 is SYGVKD. V gave up 3 bases and J gave up 4 bases; unmatched junction bases: 6.

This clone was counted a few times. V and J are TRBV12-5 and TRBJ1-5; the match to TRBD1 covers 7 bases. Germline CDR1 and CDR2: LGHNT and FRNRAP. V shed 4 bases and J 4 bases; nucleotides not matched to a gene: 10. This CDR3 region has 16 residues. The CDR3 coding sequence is TGTGCTAGTGGTTCCCCTCGGGACAGTTTGAATCAGCCCCAGCATTTT. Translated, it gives CASGSPRDSLNQPQHF.

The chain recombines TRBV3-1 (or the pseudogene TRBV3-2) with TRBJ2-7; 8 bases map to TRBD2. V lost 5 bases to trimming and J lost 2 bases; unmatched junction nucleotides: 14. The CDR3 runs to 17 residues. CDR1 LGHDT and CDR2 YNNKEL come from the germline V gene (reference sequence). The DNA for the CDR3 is TGTGCCAGCAGCTCTCCCCTCGGGGGCGGGGGGCCCTACGAGCAGTACTTC. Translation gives CASSSPLGGGGPYEQYF.

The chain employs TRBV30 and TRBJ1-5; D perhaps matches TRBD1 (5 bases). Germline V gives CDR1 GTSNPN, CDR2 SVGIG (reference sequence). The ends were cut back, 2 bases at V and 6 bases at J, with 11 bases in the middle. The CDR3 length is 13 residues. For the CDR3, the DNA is TGTGCCTGGAGTTTCTCCGGGGGTCAGCCCCAGCATTTT. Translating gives CAWSFSGGQPQHF.

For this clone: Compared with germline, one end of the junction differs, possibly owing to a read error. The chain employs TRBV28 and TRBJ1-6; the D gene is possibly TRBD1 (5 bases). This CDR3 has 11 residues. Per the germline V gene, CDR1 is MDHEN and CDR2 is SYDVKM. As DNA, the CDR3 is TGTGCCAGCAGTTCTCTCCGGGGGATTGGGTTT. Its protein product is CASSSLRGIGF.

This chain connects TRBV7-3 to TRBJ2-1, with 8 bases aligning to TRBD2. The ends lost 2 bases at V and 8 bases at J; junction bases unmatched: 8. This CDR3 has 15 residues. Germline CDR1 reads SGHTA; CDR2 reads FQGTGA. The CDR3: CASSLQAGDVDEQFF. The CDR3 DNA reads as TGTGCCAGCAGCTTACAAGCGGGAGATGTGGATGAGCAGTTCTTC.

CDR3 residues: CASSDGTPLPETQYF. For the CDR3, the DNA is TGTGCCAGCAGCGACGGGACTCCACTCCCGGAGACCCAGTACTTC. This chain uses TRBV5-4 with TRBJ2-5; D possibly corresponds to TRBD2 (6 bases). The CDR3 is made up of 15 amino acids. Germline V gives CDR1 SGHNT, CDR2 YYREEE (reference sequence). V was pared by 4 bases and J by 5 bases, with 18 bases between.

CDR3 protein: CASSYSLAGAYEQYF. The CDR3 DNA reads TGTGCCAGCAGTTACTCTTTAGCGGGAGCTTACGAGCAGTACTTC. This rearrangement joins TRBV6-5 to TRBJ2-7; 9 nucleotides match TRBD2. The germline CDR1 and CDR2 sequences are MNHEY and SVGAGI. The trim removed 0 bases at V and 4 bases at J, leaving 4 bases unmatched. CDR3 length: 15 amino acids.

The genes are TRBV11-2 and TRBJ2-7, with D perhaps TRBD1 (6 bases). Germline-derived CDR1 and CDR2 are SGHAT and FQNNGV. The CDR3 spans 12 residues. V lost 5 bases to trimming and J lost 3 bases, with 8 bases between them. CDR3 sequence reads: CASSRGGYEQYF. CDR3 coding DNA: TGTGCCAGCAGCCGAGGGGGCTACGAGCAGTACTTC.

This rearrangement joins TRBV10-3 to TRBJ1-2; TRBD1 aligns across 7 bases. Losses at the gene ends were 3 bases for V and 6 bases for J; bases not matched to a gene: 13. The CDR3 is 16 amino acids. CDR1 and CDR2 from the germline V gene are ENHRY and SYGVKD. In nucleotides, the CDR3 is TGTGCCATCAGTGACCGACGCCCCGACAGGGCTGATGGCTACACCTTC. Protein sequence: CAISDRRPDRADGYTF.

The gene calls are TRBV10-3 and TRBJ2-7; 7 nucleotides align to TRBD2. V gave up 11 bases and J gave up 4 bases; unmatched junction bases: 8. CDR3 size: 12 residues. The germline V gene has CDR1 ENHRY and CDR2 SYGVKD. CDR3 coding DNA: TGTGCCTCGGCCGGCGGGAGTTACGAGCAGTACTTC. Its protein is CASAGGSYEQYF.

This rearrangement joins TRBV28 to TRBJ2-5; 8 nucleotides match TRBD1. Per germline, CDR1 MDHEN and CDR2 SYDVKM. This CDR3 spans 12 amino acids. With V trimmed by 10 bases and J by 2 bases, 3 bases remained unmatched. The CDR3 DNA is TGTGCCACCAACAGGGGGCAAGAGACCCAGTACTTC. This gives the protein CATNRGQETQYF.

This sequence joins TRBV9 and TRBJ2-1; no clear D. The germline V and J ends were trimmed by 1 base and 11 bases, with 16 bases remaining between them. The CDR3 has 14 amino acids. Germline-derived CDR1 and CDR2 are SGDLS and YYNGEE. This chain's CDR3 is CASSVQALPVQQFF. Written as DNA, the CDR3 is TGTGCCAGCAGCGTACAGGCCCTCCCCGTACAGCAGTTCTTC.

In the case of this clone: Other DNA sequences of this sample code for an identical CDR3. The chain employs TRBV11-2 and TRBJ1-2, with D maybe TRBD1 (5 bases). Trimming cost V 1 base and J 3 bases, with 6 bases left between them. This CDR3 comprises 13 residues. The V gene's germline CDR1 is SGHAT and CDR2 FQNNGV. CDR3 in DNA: TGTGCCAGCAGCTTAGCAGGGTACTATGGCTACACCTTC. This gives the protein CASSLAGYYGYTF. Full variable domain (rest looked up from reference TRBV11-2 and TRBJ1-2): EAGVAQSPRYKIIEKRQSVAFWCNPISGHATLYWYQQILGQGPKLLIQFQNNGVVDDSQLPKDRFSAERLKGVDSTLKIQPAKLEDSAVYLCASSLAGYYGYTFGSGTRLTVV.

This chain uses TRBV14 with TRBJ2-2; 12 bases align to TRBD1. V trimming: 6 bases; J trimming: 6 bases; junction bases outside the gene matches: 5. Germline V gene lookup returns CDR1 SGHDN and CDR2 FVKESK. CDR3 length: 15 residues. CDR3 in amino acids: CASRAGTGGSGELFF. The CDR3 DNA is TGTGCCAGCAGAGCCGGGACAGGGGGCTCCGGGGAGCTGTTTTTT.

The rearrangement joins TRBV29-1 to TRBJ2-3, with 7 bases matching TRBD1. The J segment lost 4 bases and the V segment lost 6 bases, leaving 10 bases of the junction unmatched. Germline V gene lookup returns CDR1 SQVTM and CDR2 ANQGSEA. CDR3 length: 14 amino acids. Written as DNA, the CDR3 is TGCAGCGTCCGGGACAGCCTAGGGGCAGATACGCAGTATTTT. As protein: CSVRDSLGADTQYF.

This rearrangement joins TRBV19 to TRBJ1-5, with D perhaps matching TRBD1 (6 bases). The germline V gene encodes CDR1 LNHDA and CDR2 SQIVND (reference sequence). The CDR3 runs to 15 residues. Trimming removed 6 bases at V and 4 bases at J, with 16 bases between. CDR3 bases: TGTGCCAGTAGGAAAACAGGGAAAGGAAATCAGCCCCAGCATTTT. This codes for CASRKTGKGNQPQHF.

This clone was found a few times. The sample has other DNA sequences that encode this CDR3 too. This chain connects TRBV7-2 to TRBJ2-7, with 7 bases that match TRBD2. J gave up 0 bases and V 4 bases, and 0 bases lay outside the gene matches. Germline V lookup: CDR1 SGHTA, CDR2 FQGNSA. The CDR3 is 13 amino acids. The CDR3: CASSWDYSYEQYF. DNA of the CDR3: TGTGCCAGCAGCTGGGACTACTCCTACGAGCAGTACTTC.

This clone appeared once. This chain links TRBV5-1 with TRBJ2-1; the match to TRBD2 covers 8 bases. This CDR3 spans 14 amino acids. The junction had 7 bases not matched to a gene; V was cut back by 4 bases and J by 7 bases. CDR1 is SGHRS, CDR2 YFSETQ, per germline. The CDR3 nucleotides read TGCGCCAGCAGCAGCGGGAGAGGTTTGAATGAGCAGTTCTTC. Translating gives CASSSGRGLNEQFF.

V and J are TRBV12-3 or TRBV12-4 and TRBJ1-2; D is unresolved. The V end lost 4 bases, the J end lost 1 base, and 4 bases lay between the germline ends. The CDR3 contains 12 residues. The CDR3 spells CASSYSNYGYTF. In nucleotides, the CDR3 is TGTGCCAGCAGTTACAGTAACTATGGCTACACCTTC.

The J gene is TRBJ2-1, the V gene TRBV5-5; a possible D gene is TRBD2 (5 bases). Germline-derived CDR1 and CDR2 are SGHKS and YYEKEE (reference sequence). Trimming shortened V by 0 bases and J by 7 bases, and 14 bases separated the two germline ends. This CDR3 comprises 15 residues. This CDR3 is CASSLGLAVMNEQFF. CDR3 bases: TGTGCCAGCAGCTTGGGGCTAGCTGTCATGAATGAGCAGTTCTTC.

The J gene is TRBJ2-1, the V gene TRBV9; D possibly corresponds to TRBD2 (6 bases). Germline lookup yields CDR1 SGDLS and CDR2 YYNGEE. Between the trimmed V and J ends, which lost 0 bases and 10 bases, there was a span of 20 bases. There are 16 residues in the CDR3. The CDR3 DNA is TGTGCCAGCAGCGTAGGAGTCCTGGGGGGAGTAGGCGAGCAGTTCTTC. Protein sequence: CASSVGVLGGVGEQFF.

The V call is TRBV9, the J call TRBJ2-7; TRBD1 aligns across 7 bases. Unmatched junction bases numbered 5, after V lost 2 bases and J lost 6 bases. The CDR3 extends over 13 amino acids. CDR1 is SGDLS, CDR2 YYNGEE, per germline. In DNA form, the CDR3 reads TGTGCCAGCAGCGTGACAGGGCCGGGCGAGCAGTACTTC. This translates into CASSVTGPGEQYF.

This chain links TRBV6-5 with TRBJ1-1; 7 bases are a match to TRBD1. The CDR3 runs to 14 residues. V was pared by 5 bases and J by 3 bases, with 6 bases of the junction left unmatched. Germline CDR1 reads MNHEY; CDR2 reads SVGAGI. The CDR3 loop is CASSRDREDTEAFF. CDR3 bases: TGTGCCAGCAGTCGTGACAGGGAGGACACTGAAGCTTTCTTT.